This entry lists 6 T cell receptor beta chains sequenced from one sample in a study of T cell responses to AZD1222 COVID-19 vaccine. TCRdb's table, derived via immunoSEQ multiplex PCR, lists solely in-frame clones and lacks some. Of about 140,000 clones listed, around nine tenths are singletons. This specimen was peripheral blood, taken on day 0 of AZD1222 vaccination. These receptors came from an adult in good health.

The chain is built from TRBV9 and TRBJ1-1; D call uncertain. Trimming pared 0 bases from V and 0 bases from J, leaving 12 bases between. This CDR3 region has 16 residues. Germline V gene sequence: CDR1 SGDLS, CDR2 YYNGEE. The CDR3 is CASSVAVGRLNTEAFF. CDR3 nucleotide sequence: TGTGCCAGCAGCGTAGCGGTCGGCAGGCTGAACACTGAAGCTTTCTTT.

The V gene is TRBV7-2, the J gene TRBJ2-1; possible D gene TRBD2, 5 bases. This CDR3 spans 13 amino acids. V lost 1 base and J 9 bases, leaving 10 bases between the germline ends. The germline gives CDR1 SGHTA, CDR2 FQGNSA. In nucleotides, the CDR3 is TGTGCCAGCAGCTTAGGACCCGCGGGTGAGCAGTTCTTC. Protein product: CASSLGPAGEQFF. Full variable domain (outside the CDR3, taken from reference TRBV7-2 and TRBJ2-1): GAGVSQSPSNKVTEKGKDVELRCDPISGHTALYWYRQSLGQGLEFLIYFQGNSAPDKSGLPSDRFSAERTGGSVSTLTIQRTQQEDSAVYLCASSLGPAGEQFFGPGTRLTVL.

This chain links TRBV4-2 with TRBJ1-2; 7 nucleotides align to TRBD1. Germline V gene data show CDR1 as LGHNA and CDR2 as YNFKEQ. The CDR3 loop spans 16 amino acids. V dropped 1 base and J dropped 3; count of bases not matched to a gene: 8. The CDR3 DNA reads TGTGCCAGCAGCCAAGGGCTCGGCCAGGGGGACTATGGCTACACCTTC. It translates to CASSQGLGQGDYGYTF.

The CDR3 protein is CASSPGARQGSEKLFF. CDR3 in DNA: TGTGCCAGCAGCCCTGGAGCCAGACAGGGGAGTGAAAAACTGTTTTTT. This chain uses TRBV5-4 with TRBJ1-4; 8 nucleotides line up with TRBD1. Germline lookup yields CDR1 SGHNT and CDR2 YYREEE (reference sequence). Germline trimming cut 4 bases from V and 7 bases from J; bases unmatched to any gene: 12. The CDR3 has 16 residues. Looking up the rest from reference TRBV5-4 and TRBJ1-4 gives the full variable domain: ETGVTQSPTHLIKTRGQQVTLRCSSQSGHNTVSWYQQALGQGPQFIFQYYREEENGRGNFPPRFSGLQFPNYSSELNVNALELDDSALYLCASSPGARQGSEKLFFGSGTQLSVL.

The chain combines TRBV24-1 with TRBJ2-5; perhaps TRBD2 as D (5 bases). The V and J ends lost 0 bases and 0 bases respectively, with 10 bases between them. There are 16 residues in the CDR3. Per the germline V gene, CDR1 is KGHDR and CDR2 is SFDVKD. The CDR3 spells CATSDLAGGYQETQYF. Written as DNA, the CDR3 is TGTGCCACCAGTGATTTGGCAGGCGGGTACCAAGAGACCCAGTACTTC.

CDR3 sequence: CASSWTGDGYTF. The DNA for the CDR3 is TGTGCCAGCAGTTGGACAGGGGATGGCTACACCTTC. The chain uses TRBV6-5 and TRBJ1-2, with TRBD1 matching 9 bases. CDR1 MNHEY and CDR2 SVGAGI come from the germline V gene. J was trimmed by 6 bases and V by 4 bases; bases with no gene match: 0. This CDR3 has 12 residues.